This T cell receptor (beta chain) was captured by sequencing in a study of T-cell memory formation after mild COVID-19. About the study: Across donors, TCR clusters were largely donor specific. Whole-study findings and limits: Later expanders leaned CD4+, whereas day 15 to 85 contracting clones were balanced CD4/CD8. The finding that pre-infection memory included some responding clones suggested that cross-reactive memory joined.

The CDR3 is 13 residues long. Trimming removed 4 bases from V and 6 bases from J; junction bases left unmatched: 7. Per the germline V gene, CDR1 is SQVTM and CDR2 is ANQGSEA. This clonotype was seen a handful of times. What it recognizes is unknown. TCR alpha and TCR beta cDNA libraries carrying sample barcodes and UMIs came from 5'RACE with constant-segment primers. From the 5' RACE reads, TCRdb called clonotypes with MiXCR, one entry per CDR3 protein. The sample shows a few hundred thousand distinct CDR3 sequences, 20% to 25% of them seen only once. The chain has TRBV29-1 and TRBJ1-2, with 8 nucleotides matching TRBD1. Sequencing was carried out using PBMCs or a T cell subset sorted from them (not recorded which). This receptor was taken from an adult woman who had mild COVID-19 (a few samples of this study predate the infection). Cell type and time point are not known. CDR3 coding DNA: TGCAGCGTTGTCTACAGGGGGAGGAATGGCTACACCTTC. It yields the protein CSVVYRGRNGYTF.